This T cell receptor beta chain was captured in a study of shared clonotypes between healthy human individuals. Across the study: Samples came from two female and three male donors aged 18 to 49.

Remarks on this clone: As yet, its antigen is unknown.

For each subset, genomic DNA was distributed in equal portions over several immunoSEQ plates. Sequencing used immunoSEQ multiplex PCR; TCRdb keeps in-frame clones, though not all of them. The sample contains some 490,000 clones, over 75% of which appear only once. Study-wide points: Researchers sampled only blood; tissue repertoires likely differ.

This CDR3 spans 14 amino acids. V was pared by 6 bases and J by 6 bases, with 12 bases between. The germline V gene has CDR1 KGHSH and CDR2 LQKENI. The J gene is TRBJ1-6, the V gene TRBV18; no definite D call. This TCR came from a woman aged 40-49 years in good health. Some clones in this sample may be carry-over from other donors' samples. Sequenced: PBMCs. CDR3 protein: CASSLSGGNSPLHF. The CDR3 nucleotides read TGTGCCAGCTCCCTCAGCGGAGGTAATTCACCCCTCCACTTT.